This entry features one T cell receptor beta chain sequence. The sample is drawn from a study of OX40 agonist ivuxolimab in advanced cancers. V lost 11 bases, J lost 4 bases, and 12 bases stayed unmatched. CDR1 and CDR2 from the germline V gene are LNHDA and SQIVND (reference sequence). The CDR3 runs to 14 residues. Some clones are missing from TCRdb's copy, which holds only in-frame ones; the method was immunoSEQ multiplex PCR. The sample carries some 60,000 clones, 87% recorded once. This receptor was identified in an adult with an advanced solid tumor such as melanoma, head and neck, liver or kidney cancer. The sequencing here drew on CD4+ or CD8+ T cells sorted from blood, taken in a trial of the OX40 agonist ivuxolimab. J is TRBJ1-1 and V is TRBV19, with TRBD1 matching 8 bases. In nucleotides, the CDR3 is TGTGCCTCCCTCGGGACAGGAAGGGTCACTGAAGCTTTCTTT. Translating it yields CASLGTGRVTEAFF.